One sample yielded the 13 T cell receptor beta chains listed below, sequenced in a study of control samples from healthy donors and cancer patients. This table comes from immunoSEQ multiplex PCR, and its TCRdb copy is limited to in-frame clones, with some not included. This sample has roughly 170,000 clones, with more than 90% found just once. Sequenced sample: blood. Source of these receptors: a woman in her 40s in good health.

The CDR3 region has the DNA TGTGCCAGCAGTGGACAGGGTATGAGTCAGCCCCAGCATTTT. Amino acid sequence: CASSGQGMSQPQHF. The rearrangement links TRBV2 to TRBJ1-5; 7 nucleotides match TRBD1. The CDR3 is 14 residues long. After removal of 4 bases from V and 6 bases from J, the junction contained 6 bases not matched to a gene. The germline CDR1 and CDR2 sequences are SNHLY and FYNNEI. Based on the CDR3 plus reference TRBV2 and TRBJ1-5, the full variable domain is EPEVTQTPSHQVTQMGQEVILRCVPISNHLYFYWYRQILGQKVEFLVSFYNNEISEKSEIFDDQFSVERPDGSNFTLKIRSTKLEDSAMYFCASSGQGMSQPQHFGDGTRLSIL.

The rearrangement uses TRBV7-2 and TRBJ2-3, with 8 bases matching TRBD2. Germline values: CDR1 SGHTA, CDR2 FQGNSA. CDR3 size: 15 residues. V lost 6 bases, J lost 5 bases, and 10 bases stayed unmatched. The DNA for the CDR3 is TGTGCCAGCAGGATTAGCCCCGGGGGGGTAGATACGCAGTATTTT. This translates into CASRISPGGVDTQYF.

CDR3 amino acids: CASSPNPGQGTNEQYF. The CDR3 nucleotides are TGTGCCAGCAGCCCGAATCCCGGACAGGGGACCAACGAGCAGTACTTC. The rearrangement uses TRBV6-2 or TRBV6-3 and TRBJ2-7, with 9 nucleotides matching TRBD1. Per the germline V gene, CDR1 is MNHEY and CDR2 is SVGEGT. Germline trimming cut 6 bases from V and 5 bases from J; bases unmatched to any gene: 14. The CDR3 length is 16 residues.

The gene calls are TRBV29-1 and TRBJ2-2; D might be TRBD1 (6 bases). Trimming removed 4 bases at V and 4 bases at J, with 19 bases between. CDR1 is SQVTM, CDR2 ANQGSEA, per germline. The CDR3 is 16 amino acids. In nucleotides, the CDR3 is TGCAGCGTTGTGGGGCCAGGGGAAATGGGCACCGGGGAGCTGTTTTTT. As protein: CSVVGPGEMGTGELFF.

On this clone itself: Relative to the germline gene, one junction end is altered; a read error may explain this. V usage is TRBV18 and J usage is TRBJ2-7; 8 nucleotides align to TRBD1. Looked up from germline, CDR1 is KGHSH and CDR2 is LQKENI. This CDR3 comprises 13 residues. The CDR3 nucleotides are TGTGCCAGCTCACCACATACGACAGGGGACCCCCTCTTC. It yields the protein CASSPHTTGDPLF.

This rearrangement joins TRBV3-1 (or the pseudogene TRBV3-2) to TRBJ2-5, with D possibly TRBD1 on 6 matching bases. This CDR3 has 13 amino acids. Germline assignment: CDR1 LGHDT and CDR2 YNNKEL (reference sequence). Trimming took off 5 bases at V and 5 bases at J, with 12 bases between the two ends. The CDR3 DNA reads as TGTGCCAGCAGCAAAACAGGGTCGGAGACCCAGTACTTC. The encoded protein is CASSKTGSETQYF.

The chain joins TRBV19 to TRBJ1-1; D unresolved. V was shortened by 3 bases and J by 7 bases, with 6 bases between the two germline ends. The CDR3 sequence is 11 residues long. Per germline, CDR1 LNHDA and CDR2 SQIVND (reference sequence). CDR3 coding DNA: TGTGCCAGTAGTATTTATCGTGAAGCTTTCTTT. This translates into CASSIYREAFF.

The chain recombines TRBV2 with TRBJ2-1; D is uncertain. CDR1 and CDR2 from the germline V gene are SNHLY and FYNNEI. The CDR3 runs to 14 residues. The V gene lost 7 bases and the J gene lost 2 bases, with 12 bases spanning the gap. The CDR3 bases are TGTGCCAGCATGCTGGCGTCGACCTACAATGAGCAGTTCTTC. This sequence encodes CASMLASTYNEQFF.

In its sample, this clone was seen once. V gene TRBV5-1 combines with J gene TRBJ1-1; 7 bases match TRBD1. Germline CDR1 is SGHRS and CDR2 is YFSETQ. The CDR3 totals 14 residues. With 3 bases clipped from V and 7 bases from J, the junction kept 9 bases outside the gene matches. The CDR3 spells CASSWGPGGDEAFF. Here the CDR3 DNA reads TGCGCCAGCAGCTGGGGACCAGGGGGGGATGAAGCTTTCTTT.

The CDR3 DNA sequence: TGTGCCGCGACCCCCGGGACAGGGGTCAACAATGAGCAGTTCTTC. It specifies CAATPGTGVNNEQFF. The chain carries TRBV7-9 and TRBJ2-1, with TRBD1 matching 10 bases. The V and J ends lost 11 bases and 5 bases, in that order; junction bases with no gene match: 12. CDR1 is SEHNR, CDR2 FQNEAQ, per germline (reference sequence). The CDR3 length is 15 residues.

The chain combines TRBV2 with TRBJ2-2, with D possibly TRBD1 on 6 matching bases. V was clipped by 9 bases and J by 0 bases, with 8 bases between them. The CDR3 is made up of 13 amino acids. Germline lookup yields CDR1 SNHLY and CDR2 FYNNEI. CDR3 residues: CARDRANTGELFF. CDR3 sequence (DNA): TGTGCCAGGGACAGAGCGAACACCGGGGAGCTGTTTTTT.

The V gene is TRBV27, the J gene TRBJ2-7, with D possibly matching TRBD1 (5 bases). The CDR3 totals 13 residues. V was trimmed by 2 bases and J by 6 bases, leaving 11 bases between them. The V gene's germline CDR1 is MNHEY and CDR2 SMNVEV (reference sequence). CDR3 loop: CASSLQGSGEQYF. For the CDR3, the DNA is TGTGCCAGCAGTTTACAGGGTTCAGGCGAGCAGTACTTC.

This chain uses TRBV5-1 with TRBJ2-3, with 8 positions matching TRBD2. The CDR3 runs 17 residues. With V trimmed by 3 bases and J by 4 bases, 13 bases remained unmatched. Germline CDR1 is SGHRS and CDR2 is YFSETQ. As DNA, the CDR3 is TGCGCCAGCAGCTATCCCCGGAGTAGCGGGGAGTCAGATACGCAGTATTTT. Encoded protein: CASSYPRSSGESDTQYF.